This T cell receptor (beta chain) was captured in a study of T cell repertoires in cytomegalovirus infection. TCRdb fed the reads into MiXCR, producing one record per CDR3 protein. The profile covers fewer than 650,000 distinct CDR3 sequences, with about 39% appearing a single time and about 46% taken by the ten largest. This clonotype came up a few times. The antigen remains undetermined. Germline lookup yields CDR1 SGHTA and CDR2 FQGNSA. CDR3 length: 15 amino acids. V was pared by 6 bases and J by 3 bases, with 10 bases of the junction left unmatched. The rearrangement links TRBV7-2 to TRBJ1-1; 7 bases line up with TRBD1. Source: cultured PBMCs, taken from culture after CMV antigen stimulation. The TCR comes from a human donor in good health (CMV status not recorded). Some clones in this sample may be carry-over from other donors' samples. The CDR3 loop reads CASRPQAGQYTEAFF. In DNA form, the CDR3 reads TGTGCCAGCAGACCCCAAGCGGGACAGTACACTGAAGCTTTCTTT. The full variable domain, completed using reference TRBV7-2 and TRBJ1-1, is GAGVSQSPSNKVTEKGKDVELRCDPISGHTALYWYRQSLGQGLEFLIYFQGNSAPDKSGLPSDRFSAERTGGSVSTLTIQRTQQEDSAVYLCASRPQAGQYTEAFFGQGTRLTVV.